One sample yielded the 9 T cell receptor beta chains listed below, sequenced in a study of T-cell memory formation after mild COVID-19. One entry per CDR3 protein, called by TCRdb with MiXCR from the 5' RACE reads. Of around 310,000 distinct CDR3 sequences listed, about 20% are singletons. Sequencing used PBMCs or a T cell subset sorted from them (not recorded which). These receptors were taken from a man younger than 30 who had mild COVID-19 (a few samples of this study predate the infection). Cell type and time point are not known.

The V gene is TRBV20-1, the J gene TRBJ2-5, with 11 bases aligning to TRBD2. CDR3 length: 13 amino acids. Germline values: CDR1 DFQATT, CDR2 SNEGSKA (reference sequence). V dropped 3 bases and J dropped 10; count of bases not matched to a gene: 7. The CDR3 sequence is CSASETSGDFQYF. Written as DNA, the CDR3 is TGCAGTGCTAGCGAGACTAGCGGGGATTTCCAGTACTTC.

This clonotype was found a few times. This chain links TRBV27 with TRBJ1-1; no definite D call. In germline, CDR1 is MNHEY, CDR2 SMNVEV (reference sequence). The CDR3 totals 14 residues. V was cut by 6 bases and J by 2 bases, with 13 bases left in between. CDR3 nucleotide sequence: TGTGCCAGCAGCCCATTCAAGGGTAACACTGAAGCTTTCTTT. It yields the protein CASSPFKGNTEAFF.

The genes are TRBV2 and TRBJ1-6, with D unresolved. CDR1 SNHLY and CDR2 FYNNEI come from the germline V gene. The ends were cut back, 8 bases at V and 0 bases at J, with 8 bases in the middle. The CDR3 length is 14 residues. In nucleotides, the CDR3 is TGTGCCAGCTCGCCAGACTCCTATAATTCACCCCTCCACTTT. Its translation is CASSPDSYNSPLHF.

V gene TRBV7-3 combines with J gene TRBJ2-7, with D hard to call. Trimming left V 5 bases short and J 0 bases short, with 14 bases between. This CDR3 is built from 15 residues. Germline V gene data show CDR1 as SGHTA and CDR2 as FQGTGA. The CDR3 reads CASSTRARSSYEQYV. Written as DNA, the CDR3 is TGTGCCAGCAGCACCCGGGCCCGCAGCTCCTACGAGCAGTACGTC.

This clonotype came up a few times. The chain has TRBV6-2 or TRBV6-3 and TRBJ1-5; TRBD1 matches at 7 bases. J was trimmed by 1 base and V by 6 bases; bases with no gene match: 9. The CDR3 has 16 amino acids. CDR1 MNHEY and CDR2 SVGEGT come from the germline V gene. This chain's CDR3 is CASRQTGLGSNQPQHF. CDR3 sequence (DNA): TGTGCCAGCAGACAGACAGGGCTGGGAAGCAATCAGCCCCAGCATTTT.

This chain links TRBV5-1 with TRBJ2-1; no clear D gene. The germline V and J ends were trimmed by 0 bases and 9 bases, with 16 bases remaining between them. The CDR3 consists of 15 residues. The V gene's germline CDR1 is SGHRS and CDR2 YFSETQ. CDR3 bases: TGCGCCAGCAGCTTGGGAGGTACCCCCTTTGCTGAGCAGTTCTTC. The encoded protein is CASSLGGTPFAEQFF.

V and J are TRBV7-6 and TRBJ2-1, with 10 bases identical to TRBD1. There are 15 residues in the CDR3. The germline V gene has CDR1 SGHVS and CDR2 FNYEAQ. V lost 3 bases, J lost 5 bases, and 4 bases stayed unmatched. CDR3 in DNA: TGTGCCAGCAGCTTCTGGGACAGGGGCCACAATGAGCAGTTCTTC. Translated, it gives CASSFWDRGHNEQFF.

The sample holds a few counts of this clonotype. The chain uses TRBV18 and TRBJ1-5; no clear D. Germline V gives CDR1 KGHSH, CDR2 LQKENI. Trimming cost V 6 bases and J 2 bases, with 14 bases left between them. CDR3 length: 15 amino acids. This CDR3 is CASSRGPEGNQPQHF. The CDR3 DNA is TGTGCCAGCTCTCGAGGACCTGAGGGCAATCAGCCCCAGCATTTT.

This clonotype was seen more than once but under ten times. The gene calls are TRBV2 and TRBJ1-2; 11 bases match TRBD1. In germline, CDR1 is SNHLY, CDR2 FYNNEI. The ends lost 6 bases at V and 7 bases at J; junction bases unmatched: 4. The CDR3 is 13 amino acids. CDR3 nucleotides: TGTGCCAGCAGGAGGACAGGGGGCTTTGGCTACACCTTC. Protein: CASRRTGGFGYTF.